These T cell receptor beta chains were read from a single sample in a study of regulatory T cells in long-lasting Graves disease. TCRdb redid the calling of the multiplex PCR reads with MiXCR, one entry per CDR3 protein. The repertoire holds 600,000 to 650,000 distinct CDR3 sequences, around 17% seen once, with around a sixth in the top ten. The same sample was also studied in work on T cells in Graves' hyperthyroidism and ophthalmopathy.

The sequencing used peripheral blood mononuclear cells (PBMCs), collected at new diagnosis, from a patient treated with antithyroid drugs. The receptors were gathered from a young woman with Graves disease. Both conserved end residues are trimmed from each CDR3.

v_call: TRBV28
j_call: TRBJ1-2
cdr3_aa: ASSWALQRREGNYGYT

v_call: TRBV7-9
j_call: TRBJ2-5
cdr3_aa: ASSLVGPQETQY

v_call: TRBV30
j_call: TRBJ1-4
cdr3_aa: AWSGGPGQAEKLF

v_call: TRBV28
j_call: TRBJ2-1
cdr3_aa: ASTYKIGHEQF

v_call: TRBV3-1
j_call: TRBJ1-4
cdr3_aa: ASSQVNAGAVELF

v_call: TRBV7-9
j_call: TRBJ1-1
cdr3_aa: ASSLTGLNTEAF

v_call: TRBV6-1
j_call: TRBJ1-5
cdr3_aa: ASSGGQVQPQH

v_call: TRBV27
j_call: TRBJ1-5
cdr3_aa: ASSFSSAQPQH

v_call: TRBV28
j_call: TRBJ1-1
cdr3_aa: ASSWVVNTEAF

v_call: TRBV7-2
j_call: TRBJ2-6
cdr3_aa: ASSLGLGGFYSGANVLT

v_call: TRBV6-1
j_call: TRBJ2-7
cdr3_aa: ASILNPRGIVYEQY

v_call: TRBV6-1
j_call: TRBJ1-5
cdr3_aa: ASSERLALYSNQPQH

v_call: TRBV29-1
j_call: TRBJ2-7
cdr3_aa: SVVPSGIYEQY

v_call: TRBV25-1
j_call: TRBJ1-4
cdr3_aa: ASSEGTLSFQEKLF

v_call: TRBV6-1
j_call: TRBJ2-2
cdr3_aa: ASSKLRNTGELF

v_call: TRBV5-6
j_call: TRBJ2-1
cdr3_aa: ASSTTGTSGRGNEQF

v_call: TRBV5-6
j_call: TRBJ1-2
cdr3_aa: ASSHLGQNYGYT

v_call: TRBV5-1
j_call: TRBJ2-3
cdr3_aa: ASSLESTRLTDTQY

v_call: TRBV20-1
j_call: TRBJ1-6
cdr3_aa: SANQKLVKRGYNSPLH

v_call: TRBV5-1
j_call: TRBJ2-3
cdr3_aa: ASSLPNRGRSDTQY

v_call: TRBV5-6
j_call: TRBJ1-1
cdr3_aa: ASSLVHTSNTEAF

v_call: TRBV19
j_call: TRBJ2-6
cdr3_aa: ASSISGRTSGANVLT

v_call: TRBV25-1
j_call: TRBJ2-7
cdr3_aa: ASSDISSYEQY

v_call: TRBV2
j_call: TRBJ2-7
cdr3_aa: ASRAGGLSYEQY

v_call: TRBV7-9
j_call: TRBJ1-1
cdr3_aa: ASSPPLGTNTEAF

v_call: TRBV7-2
j_call: TRBJ1-1
cdr3_aa: ASSRVVTNTEAF

v_call: TRBV27
j_call: TRBJ1-4
cdr3_aa: ASSFQGSGEKLF

v_call: TRBV7-6
j_call: TRBJ2-3
cdr3_aa: ASSFLAGGTADTQY